The rows below give T cell receptor beta chains drawn from one sample of a study of T cells after yellow fever vaccination. MiXCR was run by TCRdb on the 5' RACE reads, yielding one entry per CDR3 protein. The table has 320,000 or so distinct CDR3 sequences, about 8.3% seen once. This sample comprised PBMCs, obtained around 45 days after the first yellow fever vaccination. These receptors originate from a man between 18 and 35 years old who received the YFV17D yellow fever vaccine. Both conserved end residues are trimmed from each CDR3. The D gene is left open where the match is weak. Size is stated for part of the rows, as once, few or many counts, or as a class when the clone is expanded.

>.|TRBV5-8|TRBJ1-6|.
ASSSSPGLTYNSPLH
>many|TRBV12-3/TRBV12-4|TRBJ1-5|.
ASSFSGSNQPQH
>many|TRBV7-2|TRBJ2-7|.
ASSLVYEQY
>many|TRBV10-3|TRBJ1-1|.
AINHGRGTEAF
>few|TRBV15|TRBJ2-7|.
ATSSARGHEQY
>many|TRBV20-1|TRBJ1-2|.
SAYGEVRGGYT
>.|TRBV29-1|TRBJ2-1|.
SVDRSTYNEQF
>.|TRBV5-4|TRBJ1-2|.
ASGRADGYT
>many|TRBV6-1|TRBJ2-3|TRBD2
ASRTSGGTDTQY
>few|TRBV7-3|TRBJ2-2|TRBD2
ASGSGATVF
>.|TRBV5-1|TRBJ2-2|.
ASSLVPGQNTGELF
>few|TRBV12-3/TRBV12-4|TRBJ1-5|TRBD1
ASSLGDRPNQPQH
>.|TRBV5-1|TRBJ2-1|.
ASSLKTRQLGSYNEQF
>few|TRBV23-1|TRBJ1-1|.
ASSQSQVAEGSTEAF
>.|TRBV10-3|TRBJ1-2|TRBD1
AISEGTGDDGYT
>few|TRBV5-1|TRBJ2-2|.
ASSHAGILAGELF
>many|TRBV5-1|TRBJ1-6|.
ASSLDGTNSPLH
>few|TRBV9|TRBJ1-4|.
ASSVSGRFEKLF
>.|TRBV2|TRBJ1-4|.
ASSGTLEKLF
>.|TRBV4-1|TRBJ1-5|.
ASSQLGARSNQPQH
>few|TRBV20-1|TRBJ1-5|TRBD1
SAGQAGQPQH
>many|TRBV20-1|TRBJ2-7|TRBD1
SAPGTGAYEQY